These 12 T cell receptor beta chains were sequenced from one sample in a study of CD8+ T cells in alopecia areata. Isolated RNA was reverse transcribed into cDNA used as the sequencing template. The repertoire was sequenced with immunoSEQ multiplex PCR; TCRdb's copy has only in-frame clones and lacks some. The sample comprises approximately 100,000 clones, roughly 53% of which are singletons, and roughly 9% rests with the top ten. The sample consisted of CD4+ T cells sorted from blood. These receptor sequences come from a human donor in good health.

The chain uses TRBV11-2 and TRBJ2-3; 8 bases fit TRBD2. CDR1 and CDR2 from the germline V gene are SGHAT and FQNNGV. J was trimmed by 1 base and V by 1 base; bases with no gene match: 4. This CDR3 has 16 amino acids. CDR3 in DNA: TGTGCCAGCAGCTTAGGGTATAGCGGGGGCACAGATACGCAGTATTTT. Protein product: CASSLGYSGGTDTQYF.

The rearrangement links TRBV5-6 to TRBJ2-2; TRBD1 matches at 9 bases. With V trimmed by 0 bases and J by 1 base, 4 bases remained unmatched. Germline V gives CDR1 SGHDT, CDR2 YYEEEE. There are 17 residues in the CDR3. For the CDR3, the DNA is TGTGCCAGCAGCTTGGGGATGGGACAGGGGAACACCGGGGAGCTGTTTTTT. Amino acids: CASSLGMGQGNTGELFF.

This chain connects TRBV4-3 to TRBJ1-2, with D tentatively TRBD1 (6 bases). The CDR3 sequence is 14 residues long. V dropped 1 base and J dropped 8 bases, with 14 bases sitting between them. CDR1 is LGHNA and CDR2 is YSLEER in the germline V gene. DNA for the CDR3: TGCGCCAGCAGCCAAGCGGCAGGGGAAAGAGGCTACACCTTC. Amino acid sequence: CASSQAAGERGYTF.

This rearrangement joins TRBV5-1 to TRBJ2-7; tentative D call: TRBD1 (5 bases). V was cut by 4 bases and J by 0 bases, with 11 bases left in between. Germline lookup yields CDR1 SGHRS and CDR2 YFSETQ. CDR3 length: 14 amino acids. The CDR3 region has the DNA TGCGCCAGCAGCCTCGACAGCCGCTCCTACGAGCAGTACTTC. This translates into CASSLDSRSYEQYF.

This chain links TRBV2 with TRBJ2-3; D assignment may be TRBD1 or TRBD2 (6 bases each). Germline V gene lookup returns CDR1 SNHLY and CDR2 FYNNEI. V shed 4 bases and J shed 2 bases, with 13 bases lying between them. This CDR3 has 15 amino acids. The CDR3 region has the DNA TGTGCCAGCAGTGCCTGGGGGGCTCCCACAGATACGCAGTATTTT. Amino acids: CASSAWGAPTDTQYF.

There are a few counts of this clone. This rearrangement joins TRBV25-1 to TRBJ2-3; 7 bases agree with TRBD1. The CDR3 loop spans 15 amino acids. With V trimmed by 4 bases and J by 4 bases, 8 bases remained unmatched. Germline V lookup: CDR1 MGHDK, CDR2 SYGVNS. CDR3 loop: CASSVMRGRADTQYF. CDR3 bases: TGTGCCAGCAGTGTCATGAGGGGGCGCGCAGATACGCAGTATTTT.

This clone was found a few times. The same CDR3 also results from other DNA sequences found in this sample. This sequence joins TRBV29-1 and TRBJ2-7; D might be TRBD1 or TRBD2, each matching 7 bases. This CDR3 has 13 amino acids. Trimming shortened V by 4 bases and J by 4 bases, and 14 bases separated the two germline ends. Germline V gives CDR1 SQVTM, CDR2 ANQGSEA. This chain's CDR3 is CSVGGQGGYEQYF. The CDR3 region has the DNA TGCAGCGTTGGAGGTCAGGGGGGGTACGAGCAGTACTTC.

This clone was recorded only once. The chain has TRBV29-1 and TRBJ2-4, with D maybe TRBD2 (5 bases). The ends were cut back, 5 bases at V and 1 base at J, with 9 bases in the middle. CDR1 and CDR2 (germline): SQVTM, ANQGSEA. This CDR3 is built from 13 residues. DNA of the CDR3: TGCAGCGTTTCCCCGGGGGCCAAAAACATTCAGTACTTC. As protein: CSVSPGAKNIQYF.

This clone was found a few times. The CDR3 bases are TGTGCCAGCAGCCAAGTGCAGGGGACTTCACCCCTCCACTTT. It encodes CASSQVQGTSPLHF. V is TRBV14 and J is TRBJ1-6, with D possibly matching TRBD1 (6 bases). Germline-derived CDR1 and CDR2 are SGHDN and FVKESK. The CDR3 contains 14 residues. V dropped 1 base and J dropped 9 bases, with 10 bases sitting between them.

The chain employs TRBV5-4 and TRBJ1-2; D is uncertain. From germline, CDR1 is SGHNT and CDR2 YYREEE (reference sequence). The ends were cut back, 4 bases at V and 4 bases at J, with 11 bases in the middle. This CDR3 spans 13 amino acids. CDR3 DNA: TGTGCCAGCAGCGGAGGTGCCAGCTATGGCTACACCTTC. Translated, it gives CASSGGASYGYTF.

The rearrangement uses TRBV29-1 and TRBJ1-1; 12 bases fit TRBD1. The CDR3 sequence is 15 residues long. Germline CDR1 SQVTM, CDR2 ANQGSEA. V lost 4 bases to trimming and J lost 0 bases; unmatched junction nucleotides: 3. CDR3 sequence reads: CSVVRDRGLNTEAFF. CDR3 nucleotides: TGCAGCGTTGTCCGGGACAGGGGGCTGAACACTGAAGCTTTCTTT.

The rearrangement links TRBV5-6 to TRBJ2-7, with D perhaps TRBD1 (6 bases). Germline V CDR1 and CDR2: SGHDT, YYEEEE. The CDR3 totals 14 residues. The V end was cut by 4 bases, the J end by 2 bases, with 13 bases between. The CDR3 is CASSLRAGAYEQYF. The CDR3 DNA reads TGTGCCAGCAGCCTTCGAGCAGGGGCCTACGAGCAGTACTTC.